The rows below give T cell receptor beta chains drawn from one sample of a study of vaccination and CD4 T cells after COVID-19. Which antigens these TCRs recognize remains unknown. TCRdb recomputed calls from the PCR reads with MiXCR, one row per CDR3 protein. The table includes fewer than 20,000 distinct CDR3 sequences, roughly 45% detected once. Sequencing was carried out using CD4+ T cells from blood, cultured in vitro. These receptors all stem from a human donor who had recovered from COVID-19. CDR3s include the opening cysteine and the closing phenylalanine or tryptophan.

>15|TRBJ2-6|TRBV6-2/TRBV6-3
CAGSPSPAGANVLTF
>16|TRBJ2-2|TRBV10-3
CAISEAGLAGGGELFF
>13|TRBJ1-3|TRBV5-4
CASSLSVGNTIYF
>17|TRBJ2-4|TRBV5-8
CASSLFWGTTAKNIQYF
>19|TRBJ2-1|TRBV14
CASSQDRGKGGKAYNEQFF
>15|-|TRBV5-1
CASSSSGGRGYEQYF
>13|TRBJ1-2|TRBV2
CASSGWQNYGYTF
>16|TRBJ1-2|TRBV12-3/TRBV12-4
CASTPDRGRNNYGYTF
>14|TRBJ1-2|TRBV20-1
CSAQPQPAGEGYTF
>11|TRBJ2-1|TRBV27
CASRGPGEQFF
>13|TRBJ1-5|TRBV5-1
CASSYSINQPQHF
>18|TRBJ2-1|TRBV30
CAWSVQAKRGSSYNEQFF
>13|TRBJ1-2|TRBV2
CASSDGVSRGYTF
>15|TRBJ2-3|TRBV12-3/TRBV12-4
CASSLRAGGRDTQYF
>15|TRBJ1-2|TRBV4-2
CASSQVSREGYGYTF
>14|TRBJ2-3|TRBV6-1
CASRRDRFTDTQYF
>14|TRBJ1-6|TRBV5-4
CASSSTRANSPLHF
>14|TRBJ1-5|TRBV28
CASAGTGRGQPQHF
>15|TRBJ1-5|TRBV5-1
CASSLDGQGNQPQHF
>17|TRBJ2-5|TRBV20-1
CSAFDPNAQGVEETQYF
>16|TRBJ2-3|TRBV7-9
CASSSAAGPGTDTQYF
>14|TRBJ2-7|TRBV5-6
CASSLGVAGLEQYF
>12|TRBJ1-1|TRBV20-1
CSGREGNTEAFF
>14|TRBJ2-2|TRBV2
CASRISPSDGELFF
>14|TRBJ2-2|TRBV30
CAWSRGPNTGELFF
>14|TRBJ1-1|TRBV20-1
CSAGYRASRTEAFF
>16|TRBJ1-2|TRBV20-1
CSARDNAAREGYGYTF
>15|TRBJ2-5|TRBV2
CASSVTSGLQETQYF